This T cell receptor beta chain was profiled in a study of vaccination effects on CD4 cells after COVID-19. Background on the study: ViraFEST used viral peptide pools to expand antigen-specific CD4+ T cells before sequencing.

Broader study findings: Both infection-induced and vaccine-induced clones contracted markedly at late post-vaccination timepoints.

In regard to this clone: Its antigen is still unknown.

CDR3 size: 13 residues. Looked up from germline, CDR1 is SGHTA and CDR2 is FQGTGA. The V end lost 0 bases, the J end lost 7 bases, and 4 bases lay between the germline ends. Using immunoSEQ multiplex PCR, the repertoire was profiled, and TCRdb retains in-frame clones only, with some absent. The table has fewer than 40,000 clones, 70% to 85% seen once. Culture lasted roughly eleven days before CD4+ T cell isolation. Every participant took two doses of the BNT162b2 or mRNA-1273 vaccine. Cultures got half-medium changes with IL-2 on days 3 and 7. The chain recombines TRBV7-3 with TRBJ1-6; the D is unclear. The clonotype originates from a human donor who received a COVID-19 vaccine. This specimen was CD4+ T cells from PBMCs cultured without peptide, taken after COVID-19 vaccination. The CDR3 sequence is CASSLTANSPLHF. The CDR3, as DNA: TGTGCCAGCAGCTTAACCGCCAATTCACCCCTCCACTTT.